Detailed here is one TCR beta chain. Its matching antigen is unknown. Produced via immunoSEQ multiplex PCR; TCRdb's table is partial and in-frame only. The sample contains fewer than 150,000 clones, 82% of which appear only once. This sample was included in a study of cytomegalovirus exposure and HLA in healthy donors. General study results and limits: Reported results showed that the classifier diagnosed cytomegalovirus status with high specificity and sensitivity. According to a later analysis, TCR clusters from the first cohort tended to co-occur in the 120 or so validation repertoires.

Looked up from germline, CDR1 is SGHAT and CDR2 is FQDESV (reference sequence). CDR3 length equals 14 residues. Trimming stripped 8 bases from V and 7 bases from J, with 19 bases between. The clonotype originates from a man younger than 40 in good health and CMV-seropositive. The chain recombines TRBV11-1 with TRBJ2-3; D may be TRBD2 (8 bases). The sample was PBMCs. CDR3 in amino acids: CASRQGSGVYTQYF. The CDR3 nucleotides read TGTGCCAGCCGACAGGGTAGCGGGGTGTATACGCAGTATTTT.